This T cell receptor beta chain was retrieved from a study of T-cell memory formation after mild COVID-19. Study in general: The TCR clusters were mostly specific to one donor. General study results and limits: Pre-infection memory showed some responding clones, and this suggested that cross-reactive memory joined. CD4+ bias marked clones expanding day 15 to 37, unlike balanced contracting clones.

Remarks on this clonotype: The antigen is not known.

TCR alpha and TCR beta cDNA libraries carrying sample barcodes and UMIs came from 5'RACE with constant-segment primers. TCRdb analysed the 5' RACE reads with MiXCR anew, one entry per CDR3 protein. The sample lists about 390,000 distinct CDR3 sequences, about 16% occurring once. The length of the CDR3 is 14 residues. The germline V gene encodes CDR1 SGHRS and CDR2 YFSETQ. With 0 bases removed from V and 1 base from J, the gap between germline ends came to 8 bases. The material sequenced was PBMCs or a T cell subset sorted from them (not recorded which). This clonotype was obtained from a man between 18 and 29 years old who had mild COVID-19 (a few samples of this study predate the infection). Cell type and time point are not known. V usage is TRBV5-1 and J usage is TRBJ2-7, with D unclear. DNA of the CDR3: TGCGCCAGCAGCTTGGGATCCGAGTCCTACGAGCAGTACGTC. The encoded protein is CASSLGSESYEQYV.